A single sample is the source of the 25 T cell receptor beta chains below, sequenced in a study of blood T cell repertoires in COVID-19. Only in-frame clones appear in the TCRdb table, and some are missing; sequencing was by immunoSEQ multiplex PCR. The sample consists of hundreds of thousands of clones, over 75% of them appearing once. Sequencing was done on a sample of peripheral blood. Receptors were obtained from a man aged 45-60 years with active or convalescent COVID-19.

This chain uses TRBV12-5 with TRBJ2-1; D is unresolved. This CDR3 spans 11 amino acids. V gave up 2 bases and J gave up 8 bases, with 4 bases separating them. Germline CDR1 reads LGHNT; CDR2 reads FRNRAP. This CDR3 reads CASGLLDEQFF. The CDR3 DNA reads TGTGCTAGTGGTTTGCTCGATGAGCAGTTCTTC.

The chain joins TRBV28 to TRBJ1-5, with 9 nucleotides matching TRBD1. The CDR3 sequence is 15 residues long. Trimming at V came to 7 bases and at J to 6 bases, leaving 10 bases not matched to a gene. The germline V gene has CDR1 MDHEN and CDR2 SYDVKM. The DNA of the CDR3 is TGTGCCAGCACCAGCAGGACAGGGGCGACTCAGCCCCAGCATTTT. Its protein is CASTSRTGATQPQHF.

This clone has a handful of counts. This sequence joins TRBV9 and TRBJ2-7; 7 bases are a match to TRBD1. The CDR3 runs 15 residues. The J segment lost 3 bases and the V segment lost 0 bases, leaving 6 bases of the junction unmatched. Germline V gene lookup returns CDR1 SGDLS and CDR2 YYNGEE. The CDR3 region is CASSVGTGDLYEQYF. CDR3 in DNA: TGTGCCAGCAGCGTAGGCACAGGGGACCTCTACGAGCAGTACTTC.

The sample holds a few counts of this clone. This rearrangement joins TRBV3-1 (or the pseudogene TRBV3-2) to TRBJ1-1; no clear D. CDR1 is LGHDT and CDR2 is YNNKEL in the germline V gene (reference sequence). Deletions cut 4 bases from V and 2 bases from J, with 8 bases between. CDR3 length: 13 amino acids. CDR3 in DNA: TGTGCCAGCAGCCCAAGAACTAACACTGAAGCTTTCTTT. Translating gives CASSPRTNTEAFF.

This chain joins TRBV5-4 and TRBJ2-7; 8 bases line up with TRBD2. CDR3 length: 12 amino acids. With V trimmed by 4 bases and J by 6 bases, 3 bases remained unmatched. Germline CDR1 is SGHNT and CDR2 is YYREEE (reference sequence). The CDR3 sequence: CASSPREGEQYF. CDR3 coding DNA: TGTGCCAGCAGCCCCCGGGAGGGCGAGCAGTACTTC.

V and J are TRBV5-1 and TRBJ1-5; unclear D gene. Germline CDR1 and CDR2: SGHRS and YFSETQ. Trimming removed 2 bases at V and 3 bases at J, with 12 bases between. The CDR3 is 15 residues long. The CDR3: CASSFPTHDNQPQHF. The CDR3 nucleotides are TGCGCCAGCAGCTTTCCCACTCACGACAATCAGCCCCAGCATTTT.

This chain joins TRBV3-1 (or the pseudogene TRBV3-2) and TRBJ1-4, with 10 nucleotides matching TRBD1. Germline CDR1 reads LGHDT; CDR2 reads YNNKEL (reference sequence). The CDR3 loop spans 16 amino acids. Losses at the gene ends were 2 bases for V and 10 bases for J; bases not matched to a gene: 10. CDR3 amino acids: CASSQTPGQGTVKLFF. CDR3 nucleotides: TGTGCCAGCAGCCAAACCCCGGGACAGGGGACTGTAAAACTGTTTTTT.

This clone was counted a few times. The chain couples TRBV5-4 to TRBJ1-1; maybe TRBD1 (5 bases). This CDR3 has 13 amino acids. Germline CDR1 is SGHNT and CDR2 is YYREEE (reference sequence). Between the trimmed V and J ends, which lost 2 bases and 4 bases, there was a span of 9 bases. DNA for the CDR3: TGTGCCAGCAGCTTCTGGGGGGGCACTGAAGCTTTCTTT. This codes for CASSFWGGTEAFF.

Written as DNA, the CDR3 is TGTGCCAGCAGCCCACAGGGCTACAATGAGCAGTTCTTC. This sequence encodes CASSPQGYNEQFF. This chain links TRBV4-2 with TRBJ2-1, with D perhaps TRBD1 (6 bases). The CDR3 is 13 amino acids. The V end lost 4 bases, the J end lost 3 bases, and 7 bases lay between the germline ends. Germline CDR1 reads LGHNA; CDR2 reads YNFKEQ.

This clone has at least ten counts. The CDR3 sequence: CASSLARTSEGYEQYF. The CDR3 nucleotides are TGTGCCAGCAGCTTAGCCCGGACTAGCGAGGGATACGAGCAGTACTTC. The rearrangement uses TRBV11-2 and TRBJ2-7; 9 nucleotides match TRBD2. CDR1 SGHAT and CDR2 FQNNGV come from the germline V gene. The CDR3 is 16 amino acids. J was trimmed by 4 bases and V by 1 base; bases with no gene match: 8.

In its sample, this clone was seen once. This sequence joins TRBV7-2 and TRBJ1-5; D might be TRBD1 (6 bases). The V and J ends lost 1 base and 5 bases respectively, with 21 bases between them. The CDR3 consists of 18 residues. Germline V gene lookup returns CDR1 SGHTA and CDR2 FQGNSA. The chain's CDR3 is CASSLDPQTGFGYQPQHF. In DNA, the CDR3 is TGTGCCAGCAGCTTAGATCCCCAGACAGGCTTCGGTTATCAGCCCCAGCATTTT. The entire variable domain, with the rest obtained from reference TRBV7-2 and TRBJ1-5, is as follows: GAGVSQSPSNKVTEKGKDVELRCDPISGHTALYWYRQSLGQGLEFLIYFQGNSAPDKSGLPSDRFSAERTGGSVSTLTIQRTQQEDSAVYLCASSLDPQTGFGYQPQHFGDGTRLSIL.

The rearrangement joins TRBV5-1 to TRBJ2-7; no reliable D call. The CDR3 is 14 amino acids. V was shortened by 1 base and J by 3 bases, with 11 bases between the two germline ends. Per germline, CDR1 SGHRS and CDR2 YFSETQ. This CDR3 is CASSLTPDRYEQYF. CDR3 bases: TGCGCCAGCAGCTTGACCCCAGATCGCTACGAGCAGTACTTC.

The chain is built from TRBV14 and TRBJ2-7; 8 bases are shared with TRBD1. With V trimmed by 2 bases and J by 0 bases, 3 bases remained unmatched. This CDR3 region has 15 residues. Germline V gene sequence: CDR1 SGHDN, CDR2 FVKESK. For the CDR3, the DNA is TGTGCCAGCAGCCAACGACAGGGGAGCTCCTACGAGCAGTACTTC. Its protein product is CASSQRQGSSYEQYF. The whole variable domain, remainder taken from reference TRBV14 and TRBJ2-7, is EAGVTQFPSHSVIEKGQTVTLRCDPISGHDNLYWYRRVMGKEIKFLLHFVKESKQDESGMPNNRFLAERTGGTYSTLKVQPAELEDSGVYFCASSQRQGSSYEQYFGPGTRLTVT.

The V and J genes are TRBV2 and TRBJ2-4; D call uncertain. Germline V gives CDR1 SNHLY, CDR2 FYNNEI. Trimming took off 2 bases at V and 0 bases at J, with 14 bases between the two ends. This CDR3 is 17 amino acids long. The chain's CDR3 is CASSESRQAIAKNIQYF. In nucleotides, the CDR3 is TGTGCCAGCAGTGAAAGTCGGCAGGCAATAGCCAAAAACATTCAGTACTTC.

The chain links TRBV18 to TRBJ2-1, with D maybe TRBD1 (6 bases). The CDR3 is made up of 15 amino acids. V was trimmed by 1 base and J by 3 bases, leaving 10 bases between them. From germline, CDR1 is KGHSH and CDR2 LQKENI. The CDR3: CASSPRRGDYNEQFF. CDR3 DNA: TGTGCCAGCTCACCACGCAGGGGTGACTACAATGAGCAGTTCTTC.

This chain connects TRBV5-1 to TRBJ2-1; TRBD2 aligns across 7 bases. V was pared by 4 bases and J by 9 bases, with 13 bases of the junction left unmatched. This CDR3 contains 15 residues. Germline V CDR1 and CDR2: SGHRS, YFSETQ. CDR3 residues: CASSTASGIVGEQFF. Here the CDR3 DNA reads TGCGCCAGCAGCACCGCCAGCGGGATTGTGGGTGAGCAGTTCTTC.

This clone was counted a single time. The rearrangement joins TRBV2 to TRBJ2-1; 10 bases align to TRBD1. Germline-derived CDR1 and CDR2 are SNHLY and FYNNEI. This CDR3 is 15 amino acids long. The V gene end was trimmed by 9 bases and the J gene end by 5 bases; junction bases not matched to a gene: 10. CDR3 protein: CARGSRDRGDNEQFF. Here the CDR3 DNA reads TGTGCCAGGGGATCCCGGGACAGGGGTGACAATGAGCAGTTCTTC. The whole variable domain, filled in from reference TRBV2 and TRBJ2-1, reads EPEVTQTPSHQVTQMGQEVILRCVPISNHLYFYWYRQILGQKVEFLVSFYNNEISEKSEIFDDQFSVERPDGSNFTLKIRSTKLEDSAMYFCARGSRDRGDNEQFFGPGTRLTVL.

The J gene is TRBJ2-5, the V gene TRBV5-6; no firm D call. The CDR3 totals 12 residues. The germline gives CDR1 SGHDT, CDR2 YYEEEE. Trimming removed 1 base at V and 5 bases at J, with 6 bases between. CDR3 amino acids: CASSLTDETQYF. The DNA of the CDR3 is TGTGCCAGCAGCTTGACAGACGAGACCCAGTACTTC.

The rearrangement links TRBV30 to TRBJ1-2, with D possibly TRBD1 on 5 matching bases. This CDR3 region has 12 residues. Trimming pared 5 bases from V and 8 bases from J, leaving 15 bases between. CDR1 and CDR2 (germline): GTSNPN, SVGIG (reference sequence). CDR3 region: CAWPPREEGYTF. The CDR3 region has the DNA TGTGCCTGGCCTCCCAGGGAGGAAGGCTACACCTTC.

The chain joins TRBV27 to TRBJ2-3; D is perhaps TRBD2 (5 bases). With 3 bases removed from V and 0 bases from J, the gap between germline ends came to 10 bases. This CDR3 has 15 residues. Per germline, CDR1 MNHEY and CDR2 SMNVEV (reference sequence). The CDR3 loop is CASSFQRISTDTQYF. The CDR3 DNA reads TGTGCCAGCAGTTTTCAGCGGATTAGCACAGATACGCAGTATTTT.

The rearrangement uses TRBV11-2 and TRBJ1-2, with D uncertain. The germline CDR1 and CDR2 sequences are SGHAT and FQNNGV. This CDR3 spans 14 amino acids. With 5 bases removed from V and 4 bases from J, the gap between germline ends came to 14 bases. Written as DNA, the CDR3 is TGTGCCAGCAGCCCCTCGAGAGCCGGCTATGGCTACACCTTC. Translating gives CASSPSRAGYGYTF.

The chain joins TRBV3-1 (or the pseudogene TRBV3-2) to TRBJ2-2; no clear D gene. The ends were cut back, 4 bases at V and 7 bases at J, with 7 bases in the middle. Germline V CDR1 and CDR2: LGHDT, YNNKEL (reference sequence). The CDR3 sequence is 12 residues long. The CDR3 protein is CASSPSNGELFF. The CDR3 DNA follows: TGTGCCAGCAGCCCCAGTAACGGGGAGCTGTTTTTT.

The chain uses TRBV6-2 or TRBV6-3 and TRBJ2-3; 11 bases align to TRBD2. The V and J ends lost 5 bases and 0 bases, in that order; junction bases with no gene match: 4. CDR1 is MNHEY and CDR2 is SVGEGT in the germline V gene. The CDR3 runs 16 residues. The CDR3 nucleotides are TGTGCCAGCAGTCTCTGGACTAGCGGGAGCACAGATACGCAGTATTTT. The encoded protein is CASSLWTSGSTDTQYF.

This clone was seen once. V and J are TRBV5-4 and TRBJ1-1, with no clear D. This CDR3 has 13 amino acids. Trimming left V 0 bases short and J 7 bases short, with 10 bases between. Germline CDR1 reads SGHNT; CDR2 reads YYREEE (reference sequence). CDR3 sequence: CASSLAGKLEAFF. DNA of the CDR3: TGTGCCAGCAGCTTGGCGGGGAAACTTGAAGCTTTCTTT. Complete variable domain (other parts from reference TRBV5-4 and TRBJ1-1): ETGVTQSPTHLIKTRGQQVTLRCSSQSGHNTVSWYQQALGQGPQFIFQYYREEENGRGNFPPRFSGLQFPNYSSELNVNALELDDSALYLCASSLAGKLEAFFGQGTRLTVV.

This CDR3 is CASMFGGSYGYTF. In nucleotides, the CDR3 is TGTGCCAGCATGTTTGGGGGCAGCTATGGCTACACCTTC. The chain couples TRBV5-6 to TRBJ1-2, with D possibly matching TRBD1 (6 bases). Trimming left V 6 bases short and J 4 bases short, with 13 bases between. CDR1 is SGHDT and CDR2 is YYEEEE in the germline V gene. CDR3 size: 13 residues.